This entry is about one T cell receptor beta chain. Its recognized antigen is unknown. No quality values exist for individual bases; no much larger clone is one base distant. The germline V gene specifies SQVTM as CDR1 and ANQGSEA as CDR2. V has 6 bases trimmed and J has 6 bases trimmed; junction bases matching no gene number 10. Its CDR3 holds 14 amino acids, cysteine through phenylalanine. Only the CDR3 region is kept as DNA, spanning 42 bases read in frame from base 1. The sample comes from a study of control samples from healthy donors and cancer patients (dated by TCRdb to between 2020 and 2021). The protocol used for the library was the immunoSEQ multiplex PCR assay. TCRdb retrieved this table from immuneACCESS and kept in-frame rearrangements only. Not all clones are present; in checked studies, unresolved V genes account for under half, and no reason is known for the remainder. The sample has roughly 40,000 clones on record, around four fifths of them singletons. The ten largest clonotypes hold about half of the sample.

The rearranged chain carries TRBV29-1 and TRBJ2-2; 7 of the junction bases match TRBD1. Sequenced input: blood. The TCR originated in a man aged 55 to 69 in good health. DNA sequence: TGCAGCGTCATCGGGACAGCCGGGGCCGGGGAGCTGTTTTTT. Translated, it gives CSVIGTAGAGELFF.